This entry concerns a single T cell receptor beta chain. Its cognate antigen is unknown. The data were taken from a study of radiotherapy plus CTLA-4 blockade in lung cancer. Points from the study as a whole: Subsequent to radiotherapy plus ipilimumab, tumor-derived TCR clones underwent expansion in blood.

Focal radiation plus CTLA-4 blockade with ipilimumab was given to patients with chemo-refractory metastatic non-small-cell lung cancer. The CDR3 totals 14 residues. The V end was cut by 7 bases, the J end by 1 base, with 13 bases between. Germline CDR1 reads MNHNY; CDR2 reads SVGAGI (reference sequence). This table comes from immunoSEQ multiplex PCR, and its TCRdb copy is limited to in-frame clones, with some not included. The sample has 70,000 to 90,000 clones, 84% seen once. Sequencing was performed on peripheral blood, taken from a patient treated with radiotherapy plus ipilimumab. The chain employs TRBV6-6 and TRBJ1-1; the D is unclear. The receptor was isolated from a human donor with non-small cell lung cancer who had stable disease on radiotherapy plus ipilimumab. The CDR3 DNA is TGTGCCAGCATCATAACCGGGAAGAACACTGAAGCTTTCTTT. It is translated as CASIITGKNTEAFF.